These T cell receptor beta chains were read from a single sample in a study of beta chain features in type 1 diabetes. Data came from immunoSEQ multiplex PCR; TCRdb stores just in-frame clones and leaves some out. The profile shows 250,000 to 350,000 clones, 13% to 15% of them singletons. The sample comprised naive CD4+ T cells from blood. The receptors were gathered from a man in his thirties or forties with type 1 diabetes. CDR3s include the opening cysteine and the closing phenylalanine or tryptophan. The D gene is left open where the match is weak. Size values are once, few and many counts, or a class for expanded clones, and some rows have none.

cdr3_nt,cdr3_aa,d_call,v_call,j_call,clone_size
TGTGCCAGCATACGGGACAGAACCTACGAGCAGTACTTC,CASIRDRTYEQYF,TRBD1,TRBV9,TRBJ2-7,.
TGTGCCAGCAGTTACGACAGGGGATCCGAGCAGTACTTC,CASSYDRGSEQYF,TRBD1,TRBV6-5,TRBJ2-7,.
TGTGCCAGCAGTTTATGGACAGGGGTTGGGGCCAACGTCCTGACTTTC,CASSLWTGVGANVLTF,TRBD1,TRBV28,TRBJ2-6,few
TGTGCCAGCTCACCAGCCTCGACTACCGGGACCTACGAGCAGTACTTC,CASSPASTTGTYEQYF,.,TRBV18,TRBJ2-7,few
TGTGCCAGCAGGCCTACGGGACAGGCTATCTACGAGCAGTACTTC,CASRPTGQAIYEQYF,TRBD1,TRBV13,TRBJ2-7,few
TGTGCCTGGAGTGTACGAAGGGGGGGACTCTCAGCTTTCTTT,CAWSVRRGGLSAFF,.,TRBV30,TRBJ1-1,few
TGTGCCAGCAGTCGAAGGACTAGCGGGGGTGGAGACGAGCAGTACTTC,CASSRRTSGGGDEQYF,TRBD2,TRBV9,TRBJ2-7,few
TGTGCCTGGAGTGTAGGAATCTCCGGGGGGAAAGCTTTCTTT,CAWSVGISGGKAFF,.,TRBV30,TRBJ1-1,few
TGTGCCAGCAGCCCAGGCCCTACTAGCGGATTCACAGATACGCAGTATTTT,CASSPGPTSGFTDTQYF,TRBD2,TRBV7-2,TRBJ2-3,.
TGTGCCAGCAGCTTAGATCGTGGGCAGGAAGCTTTCTTT,CASSLDRGQEAFF,.,TRBV11-2,TRBJ1-1,few
TGTGCCAGCAGCTTAGTCGGGACAGCGAACACTGAAGCTTTCTTT,CASSLVGTANTEAFF,TRBD1,TRBV7-2,TRBJ1-1,.
TGTGCCAGCAGCGTAGAAGGGGGAGTCCTCTACAATGAGCAGTTCTTC,CASSVEGGVLYNEQFF,.,TRBV9,TRBJ2-1,.
TGTGCCAGCAGTTGGAGGGACAGGGGGACGGAGACCCAGTACTTC,CASSWRDRGTETQYF,TRBD1,TRBV6-5,TRBJ2-5,few
TGTGCCAGCAGTTTCGGACAGGGGTGGACCACCGGGGAGCTGTTTTTT,CASSFGQGWTTGELFF,TRBD1,TRBV27,TRBJ2-2,.
TGTGCCAGCAGCTCAGCGGGAGGGCCTGGTAATACGCAGTATTTT,CASSSAGGPGNTQYF,TRBD2,TRBV7-2,TRBJ2-3,few
TGTGCCTGGAGTTTTAGCGGGAGGAGCTCCTACAATGAGCAGTTCTTC,CAWSFSGRSSYNEQFF,TRBD2,TRBV30,TRBJ2-1,.
TGTGCCAGCAGCTCATTAGGACTAACCACAGATACGCAGTATTTT,CASSSLGLTTDTQYF,.,TRBV7-2,TRBJ2-3,.
TGTGCCAGCAGCCGAGTCTCAGGTTTCTCCGAGCAGTACTTC,CASSRVSGFSEQYF,.,TRBV14,TRBJ2-7,few
TGTGCCAGCAGTTTTTACGGGGATACGCAGTATTTT,CASSFYGDTQYF,.,TRBV28,TRBJ2-3,.
TGTGCCAGCAGCCCAGGATTTCAAGAGACCCAGTACTTC,CASSPGFQETQYF,.,TRBV11-1,TRBJ2-5,few
TGTGCCAGCACCCTAACCCCAGGGAATCAGCCCCAGCATTTT,CASTLTPGNQPQHF,.,TRBV7-2,TRBJ1-5,.
TGTGCCACCAGCAGAGAACGGGCGGGAAGGCAGCAGTACTTC,CATSRERAGRQQYF,.,TRBV15,TRBJ2-7,.
TGCGCCAGCAAGCAGGGAAGCTCTGGAAACACCATATATTTT,CASKQGSSGNTIYF,.,TRBV5-1,TRBJ1-3,.
TGTGCCTCACATCGCACGGGGGGGTCCTACGAGCAGTACTTC,CASHRTGGSYEQYF,TRBD2,TRBV2,TRBJ2-7,.
TGCGCCAGCAGCTTGCTCCCTCCGACAGGGGGCTCCGGGGATACGCAGTATTTT,CASSLLPPTGGSGDTQYF,TRBD1,TRBV5-1,TRBJ2-3,.
TGTGCCAGCAGTGAACAGTACAATGAGCAGTTCTTC,CASSEQYNEQFF,.,TRBV2,TRBJ2-1,few